Following are 2 T cell receptor beta chains from one sample sequenced in a study of T-cell reconstitution after alpha-beta-depleted transplantation in children. Unique molecular identifiers tagged the TCRbeta library. TCRdb used MiXCR to reprocess the PCR reads, holding one entry per CDR3 protein. The table records hundreds of thousands of distinct CDR3 sequences, over 9.5% of them present only once. The sample in question was PBMCs from the stem cell graft donor, obtained from the stem cell graft. These receptors all come from a human donor who donated a stem cell graft to a child with acute myeloid leukemia.

This clonotype was observed at least ten times. Written as DNA, the CDR3 is TGCAGCGTTGAATTGGGACAGGAGTCCTACGAGCAGTACTTC. It specifies CSVELGQESYEQYF. The V gene is TRBV29-1, the J gene TRBJ2-7; 8 bases fit TRBD1. This CDR3 has 14 residues. CDR1 and CDR2 from the germline V gene are SQVTM and ANQGSEA. V was pared by 2 bases and J by 1 base, with 4 bases of the junction left unmatched.

J is TRBJ2-5 and V is TRBV6-5; TRBD2 matches 13 bases. This CDR3 contains 17 residues. CDR1 and CDR2 (germline): MNHEY, SVGAGI. The ends lost 2 bases at V and 2 bases at J; junction bases unmatched: 5. CDR3 protein: CASSYPGLAGSQETQYF. CDR3 coding DNA: TGTGCCAGCAGTTACCCGGGACTAGCGGGATCACAAGAGACCCAGTACTTC.